Presented here are 18 T cell receptor beta chains from one specimen sequenced in a study of long-term antiretroviral therapy in people with HIV. Survey level was the resolution at which the v3.0 immunoSEQ assay ran. Some clones are missing from TCRdb's copy, which holds only in-frame ones; the method was immunoSEQ multiplex PCR. Here the sample spans over 15,000 clones, about 90% being singletons. The starting material was unsorted PBMCs, obtained around 2.3 years before starting antiretroviral therapy. These receptors all come from a woman aged 25 to 45 with HIV.

In its sample, this clone was seen once. V and J are TRBV6-5 and TRBJ1-1; no definite D call. The germline gives CDR1 MNHEY, CDR2 SVGAGI. The V and J ends lost 0 bases and 7 bases respectively, with 12 bases between them. The CDR3 length is 14 residues. CDR3 in DNA: TGTGCCAGCAGTTACTCGACGTACGGAGGTGAAGCTTTCTTT. It translates to CASSYSTYGGEAFF.

The genes are TRBV7-2 and TRBJ1-5; a weak D match, TRBD1 (5 bases). The CDR3 consists of 16 residues. Germline V gene sequence: CDR1 SGHTA, CDR2 FQGNSA. V gave up 1 base and J gave up 4 bases, with 14 bases separating them. The CDR3 protein is CASSLEGYWGNQPQHF. The DNA of the CDR3 is TGTGCCAGCAGCTTAGAGGGGTATTGGGGAAATCAGCCCCAGCATTTT.

CDR3 DNA sequence: TGTGCCAGCAGTTCGGGACAGACCTACGAGCAGTACTTC. As protein: CASSSGQTYEQYF. The chain employs TRBV27 and TRBJ2-7, with 7 bases that match TRBD1. The CDR3 loop spans 13 amino acids. In germline, CDR1 is MNHEY, CDR2 SMNVEV (reference sequence). The J segment lost 2 bases and the V segment lost 4 bases, leaving 2 bases of the junction unmatched.

The V gene is TRBV4-1, the J gene TRBJ1-3; possibly TRBD1 for D (5 bases). The germline V gene has CDR1 MGHRA and CDR2 YSYEKL. CDR3 length: 15 residues. Trimming removed 2 bases at V and 3 bases at J, with 11 bases between. CDR3 amino acids: CASSQHRGFGNTIYF. The CDR3 bases are TGCGCCAGCAGCCAACATAGGGGTTTTGGAAACACCATATATTTT.

The chain couples TRBV5-6 to TRBJ2-7; perhaps TRBD1 as D (5 bases). CDR3 length equals 13 residues. The germline V gene encodes CDR1 SGHDT and CDR2 YYEEEE. V dropped 5 bases and J dropped 2 bases, with 11 bases sitting between them. CDR3 in amino acids: CASSSDTTYEQYF. In nucleotides, the CDR3 is TGTGCCAGCAGTTCGGACACCACCTACGAGCAGTACTTC.

The chain joins TRBV18 to TRBJ1-3; 8 nucleotides match TRBD1. This CDR3 comprises 16 residues. V lost 5 bases, J lost 4 bases, and 10 bases stayed unmatched. Germline V CDR1 and CDR2: KGHSH, LQKENI. In nucleotides, the CDR3 is TGTGCCAGCTCAATGGCGACAGGGGCAAGAGGAAACACCATATATTTT. Its protein is CASSMATGARGNTIYF.

The V call is TRBV7-9, the J call TRBJ2-7; TRBD2 agrees at 15 bases. V lost 4 bases, J lost 2 bases, and 9 bases stayed unmatched. The V gene's germline CDR1 is SEHNR and CDR2 FQNEAQ (reference sequence). This CDR3 comprises 18 residues. CDR3 DNA sequence: TGTGCCAGCAGCTCCATCCTGGGACTAGCGGGGGGAACCTACGAGCAGTACTTC. Translated, it gives CASSSILGLAGGTYEQYF. Based on the CDR3 plus reference TRBV7-9 and TRBJ2-7, the full variable domain is DTGVSQNPRHKITKRGQNVTFRCDPISEHNRLYWYRQTLGQGPEFLTYFQNEAQLEKSRLLSDRFSAERPKGSFSTLEIQRTEQGDSAMYLCASSSILGLAGGTYEQYFGPGTRLTVT.

A few counts support this clone. J is TRBJ1-5 and V is TRBV5-1, with D hard to call. V shed 0 bases and J shed 3 bases, with 10 bases lying between them. The CDR3 consists of 15 residues. The germline V gene has CDR1 SGHRS and CDR2 YFSETQ. Written as DNA, the CDR3 is TGCGCCAGCAGCTTGGCCGGGCAGCTCAATCAGCCCCAGCATTTT. Translating gives CASSLAGQLNQPQHF.

The table lists this clone with a few counts. V is TRBV27 and J is TRBJ2-7, with a tentative D call TRBD1 (6 bases). With 5 bases removed from V and 5 bases from J, the gap between germline ends came to 13 bases. The V gene's germline CDR1 is MNHEY and CDR2 SMNVEV (reference sequence). The CDR3 has 13 amino acids. CDR3 in DNA: TGTGCCAGCAGTCTCTCAGGGGTGGACGAGCAGTACTTC. Protein product: CASSLSGVDEQYF.

This sequence joins TRBV4-1 and TRBJ1-1; D is perhaps TRBD1 (5 bases). CDR3 size: 15 residues. V gave up 0 bases and J gave up 1 base, with 9 bases separating them. Germline V gene sequence: CDR1 MGHRA, CDR2 YSYEKL. Here the CDR3 reads CASSQDWGGNTEAFF. As DNA, the CDR3 is TGCGCCAGCAGCCAAGATTGGGGGGGGAACACTGAAGCTTTCTTT.

The chain links TRBV25-1 to TRBJ2-5, with TRBD1 matching over 7 bases. V shed 8 bases, J shed 3 bases, and the junction held 6 bases outside the gene matches. This CDR3 is 13 amino acids long. CDR1 and CDR2 (germline): MGHDK, SYGVNS. The CDR3 DNA reads as TGTGCCAGCCTCCCAGGGACAGAAGAGACCCAGTACTTC. It specifies CASLPGTEETQYF.

The chain links TRBV28 to TRBJ1-6; D is uncertain. Trimming left V 6 bases short and J 9 bases short, with 12 bases between. The CDR3 contains 13 residues. CDR1 and CDR2 from the germline V gene are MDHEN and SYDVKM. The CDR3 loop is CASSSLEISPLHF. DNA for the CDR3: TGTGCCAGCAGCTCTTTAGAGATTTCACCCCTCCACTTT.

The rearrangement links TRBV27 to TRBJ2-7; D may correspond to TRBD1 or TRBD2 (6 bases each). The V gene's germline CDR1 is MNHEY and CDR2 SMNVEV (reference sequence). V lost 8 bases and J lost 4, with 21 bases in between. The CDR3 runs to 15 residues. In nucleotides, the CDR3 is TGTGCCAGCGGAACGATCGGGGGCGCCCCGTACGAGCAGTACTTC. Translated, it gives CASGTIGGAPYEQYF.

This chain uses TRBV6-5 with TRBJ1-2; 9 bases line up with TRBD1. The V gene's germline CDR1 is MNHEY and CDR2 SVGAGI. There are 14 residues in the CDR3. With V trimmed by 6 bases and J by 6 bases, 8 bases remained unmatched. CDR3: CASSTGGAFNGYTF. In DNA, the CDR3 is TGTGCCAGCAGCACAGGGGGCGCTTTCAATGGCTACACCTTC.

The chain is built from TRBV18 and TRBJ1-2, with D maybe TRBD1 (5 bases). Germline CDR1 KGHSH, CDR2 LQKENI. Trimming took 3 bases from V and 7 from J, leaving 18 bases between them. This CDR3 region has 15 residues. DNA of the CDR3: TGTGCCAGCTCACCTTCCACCGGGACCCTGGGTGGCTACACCTTC. It encodes CASSPSTGTLGGYTF.

This chain connects TRBV19 to TRBJ2-7, with D perhaps given as TRBD1 or TRBD2 (5 bases each). The CDR3 sequence is 14 residues long. Between the trimmed V and J ends, which lost 6 bases and 4 bases, there was a span of 16 bases. Germline values: CDR1 LNHDA, CDR2 SQIVND (reference sequence). This CDR3 is CASSTSRGKYEQYF. DNA for the CDR3: TGTGCCAGTAGCACGTCACGGGGCAAGTACGAGCAGTACTTC.

This sequence joins TRBV7-9 and TRBJ2-3, with 8 bases lining up with TRBD2. This CDR3 spans 16 amino acids. V lost 6 bases and J lost 4; bases outside the gene matches: 12. Germline V CDR1 and CDR2: SEHNR, FQNEAQ (reference sequence). CDR3 DNA sequence: TGTGCCAGCAGTCTAATCCGGGGGGGCATTGCAGATACGCAGTATTTT. Its protein product is CASSLIRGGIADTQYF.

This chain uses TRBV6-5 with TRBJ1-6, with 7 positions matching TRBD1. The V and J ends lost 5 bases and 9 bases, in that order; junction bases with no gene match: 4. The germline V gene encodes CDR1 MNHEY and CDR2 SVGAGI. This CDR3 has 13 amino acids. CDR3 nucleotide sequence: TGTGCCAGCAGTACAGGGACAGCTTCACCCCTCCACTTT. This translates into CASSTGTASPLHF.